Listed below are T cell receptor beta chains from one sample, sequenced in a study of T cell responses to AZD1222 COVID-19 vaccine. Sequencing used immunoSEQ multiplex PCR; TCRdb keeps in-frame clones, though not all of them. The table has approximately 120,000 clones, approximately 87% seen once. Sequences were derived from peripheral blood, sampled on day 0 of AZD1222 vaccination. These receptors were collected from an adult in good health. Each CDR3 is given with its conserved first and last residue. D genes are given only for firm matches. Only part of the rows carry a size: once, few, many, or a class if the clone is expanded.

D gene: .; V gene: TRBV29-1; clone size: .; J gene: TRBJ1-1; CDR3 DNA: TGCAGCGTTGAAAGTAGGACAGTTCGTAGCACTGAAGCTTTCTTT; CDR3 protein: CSVESRTVRSTEAFF
D gene: .; V gene: TRBV7-3; clone size: .; J gene: TRBJ2-2; CDR3 DNA: TGTGCCAGCAGCTTAACGGCGGGGAACACCGGGGAGCTGTTTTTT; CDR3 protein: CASSLTAGNTGELFF
D gene: TRBD1; V gene: TRBV4-3; clone size: .; J gene: TRBJ2-2; CDR3 DNA: TGCGCCAGCAGCCAAGAGGGGACAGCATTTTACACCGGGGAGCTGTTTTTT; CDR3 protein: CASSQEGTAFYTGELFF
D gene: .; V gene: TRBV5-6; clone size: .; J gene: TRBJ2-1; CDR3 DNA: TGTGCCAGCAGCAACGGGAAAAGCTCCTACAATGAGCAGTTCTTC; CDR3 protein: CASSNGKSSYNEQFF
D gene: TRBD2; V gene: TRBV5-1; clone size: .; J gene: TRBJ2-2; CDR3 DNA: TGCGCCAGCAGCTTGGGGCAGGAGCGACTAGCGGTCACGAACACCGGGGAGCTGTTTTTT; CDR3 protein: CASSLGQERLAVTNTGELFF
D gene: .; V gene: TRBV7-9; clone size: .; J gene: TRBJ1-2; CDR3 DNA: TGTGCCAGCAGACACTCTCTGGGGGCTGGTGGCTACACCTTC; CDR3 protein: CASRHSLGAGGYTF
D gene: TRBD1; V gene: TRBV30; clone size: .; J gene: TRBJ1-1; CDR3 DNA: TGTGCCTGGAGTTCCAGGGGGTTGAGCGAAGCTTTCTTT; CDR3 protein: CAWSSRGLSEAFF
D gene: .; V gene: TRBV12-3/TRBV12-4; clone size: .; J gene: TRBJ1-3; CDR3 DNA: TGTGCCAGCAGTTTCTCTTCCGGAAACACCATATATTTT; CDR3 protein: CASSFSSGNTIYF
D gene: TRBD1; V gene: TRBV7-2; clone size: .; J gene: TRBJ1-6; CDR3 DNA: TGTGCCAGCAGCTTAAAGACAGGGGAGAATTCACCCCTCCACTTT; CDR3 protein: CASSLKTGENSPLHF
D gene: .; V gene: TRBV28; clone size: .; J gene: TRBJ2-7; CDR3 DNA: TGTGCCAGCAGTTTCCGGACTTCCTACGAGCAGTACTTC; CDR3 protein: CASSFRTSYEQYF
D gene: .; V gene: TRBV5-1; clone size: .; J gene: TRBJ1-1; CDR3 DNA: TGCGCCAGCAGCTTGGGGGGGCAGAACACTGAAGCTTTCTTT; CDR3 protein: CASSLGGQNTEAFF
D gene: .; V gene: TRBV19; clone size: .; J gene: TRBJ2-4; CDR3 DNA: TGTGCCACTACGGAGGGGGTATCCAAAAACATTCAGTACTTC; CDR3 protein: CATTEGVSKNIQYF
D gene: TRBD2; V gene: TRBV7-3; clone size: .; J gene: TRBJ2-7; CDR3 DNA: TGTGCCAGCAGCCCAGGACTAGCGCCGAGGATGTACTTC; CDR3 protein: CASSPGLAPRMYF
D gene: .; V gene: TRBV9; clone size: .; J gene: TRBJ1-1; CDR3 DNA: TGTGCCAGCAGCGTAGACGGTATGAACACTGAAGCTTTCTTT; CDR3 protein: CASSVDGMNTEAFF
D gene: .; V gene: TRBV2; clone size: .; J gene: TRBJ1-2; CDR3 DNA: TGTGCCAGCAGTGAACCCAGCTACAGGGCGCCGGAATACACCTTC; CDR3 protein: CASSEPSYRAPEYTF
D gene: TRBD2; V gene: TRBV5-4; clone size: .; J gene: TRBJ2-3; CDR3 DNA: TGTGCCAGCAGCTTGGGGGCTAGCGGAACAGATACGCAGTATTTT; CDR3 protein: CASSLGASGTDTQYF
D gene: .; V gene: TRBV28; clone size: few; J gene: TRBJ2-1; CDR3 DNA: TGTGCCAGCAGTTTCAGGAGCGGCAAGAATGAGCAGTTCTTC; CDR3 protein: CASSFRSGKNEQFF
D gene: .; V gene: TRBV4-3; clone size: .; J gene: TRBJ2-3; CDR3 DNA: TGCGCCAGCAGCCAAGATCGCACGTGGAGTTTGGATACGCAGTATTTT; CDR3 protein: CASSQDRTWSLDTQYF
D gene: .; V gene: TRBV27; clone size: .; J gene: TRBJ1-4; CDR3 DNA: TGTGCCAGCAGTTTCGGGGGAAATGAAAAACTGTTTTTT; CDR3 protein: CASSFGGNEKLFF
D gene: TRBD1; V gene: TRBV30; clone size: .; J gene: TRBJ1-5; CDR3 DNA: TGTGCCTGGAGTCGGGGACAGGGAGGCAATCAGCCCCAGCATTTT; CDR3 protein: CAWSRGQGGNQPQHF
D gene: .; V gene: TRBV6-5; clone size: .; J gene: TRBJ1-1; CDR3 DNA: TGTGCCAGCAGTCCGGGCTCCGGGAAAGCTTTCTTT; CDR3 protein: CASSPGSGKAFF
D gene: .; V gene: TRBV7-2; clone size: .; J gene: TRBJ2-1; CDR3 DNA: TGTGCCAGCAGCTTAGACTATGAGCAGTTCTTC; CDR3 protein: CASSLDYEQFF
D gene: .; V gene: TRBV9; clone size: .; J gene: TRBJ1-3; CDR3 DNA: TGTGCCAGCAGCGTAGATGAAGGGGACTCTGGAAACACCATATATTTT; CDR3 protein: CASSVDEGDSGNTIYF
D gene: .; V gene: TRBV6-5; clone size: once; J gene: TRBJ1-6; CDR3 DNA: TGTGCCAGCAGTTACGCAGTAAATTCACCCCTCCACTTT; CDR3 protein: CASSYAVNSPLHF
D gene: TRBD1; V gene: TRBV28; clone size: .; J gene: TRBJ1-6; CDR3 DNA: TGTGCCAGCAGGGCTAGACAGGGGGCCGGGTCACCCCTCCACTTT; CDR3 protein: CASRARQGAGSPLHF